The clone carrying this T cell receptor beta chain was seen only a few times. The antigen is undetermined. The sample originates from a study of beta chain features in type 1 diabetes. For the study at large: The patient and healthy donor groups were comparable for age, gender and cell yields. Study-wide findings and caveats: All four CD4+ subsets from Type 1 diabetes patients carried moderately but significantly shorter TCRB CDR3s. In the patient group, naive, central memory and Treg TCRB repertoires seemed more alike than in the healthy donor group.

Expressed TCRB transcripts got sequenced, as all isolated RNA was reverse transcribed. Libraries were prepared by immunoSEQ multiplex PCR; TCRdb keeps only in-frame clonotypes and omits some of them. The data hold 200,000 to 250,000 clones, with under 20% observed a single time. The purity of all sorted populations exceeded 95%. The TCR was taken from a man aged 25 to 45 with type 1 diabetes. The sample taken for sequencing was naive CD4+ T cells from blood.

This CDR3 is CSADQGYEQYF. The DNA of the CDR3 is TGCAGTGCAGATCAGGGCTACGAGCAGTACTTC. The rearrangement joins TRBV20-1 to TRBJ2-7; possibly TRBD1 for D (5 bases). There are 11 residues in the CDR3. With 6 bases removed from V and 3 bases from J, the gap between germline ends came to 9 bases. The germline V gene encodes CDR1 DFQATT and CDR2 SNEGSKA (reference sequence).